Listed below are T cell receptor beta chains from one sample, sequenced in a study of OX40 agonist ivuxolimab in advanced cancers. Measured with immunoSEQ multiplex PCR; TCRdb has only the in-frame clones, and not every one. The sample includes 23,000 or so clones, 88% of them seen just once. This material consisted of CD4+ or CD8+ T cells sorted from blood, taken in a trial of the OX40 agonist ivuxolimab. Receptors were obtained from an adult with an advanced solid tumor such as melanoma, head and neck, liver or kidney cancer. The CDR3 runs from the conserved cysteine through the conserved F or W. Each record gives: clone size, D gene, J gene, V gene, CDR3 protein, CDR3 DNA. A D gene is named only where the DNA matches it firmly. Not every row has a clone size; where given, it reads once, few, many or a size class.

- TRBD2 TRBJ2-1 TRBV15 CATSRDSGLAHEQFF TGTGCCACCAGCAGAGATTCGGGACTAGCACATGAGCAGTTCTTC
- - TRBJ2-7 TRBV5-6 CASSLSGSFYEQYF TGTGCCAGCAGCTTGAGCGGATCCTTCTACGAGCAGTACTTC
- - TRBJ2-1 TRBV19 CASTPFWSSYNEQFF TGTGCCAGTACCCCGTTCTGGAGCTCCTACAATGAGCAGTTCTTC
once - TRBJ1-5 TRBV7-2 CASSFRPEGSNQPQHF TGTGCCAGCAGCTTCCGACCCGAGGGCAGCAATCAGCCCCAGCATTTT
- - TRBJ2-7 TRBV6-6 CASSGQTSYEQYF TGTGCCAGCAGCGGACAGACCTCCTACGAGCAGTACTTC
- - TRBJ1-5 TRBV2 CASMTDSNQPQHF TGTGCCAGCATGACGGATAGCAATCAGCCCCAGCATTTT
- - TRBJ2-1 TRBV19 CASSSGGGSNEQFF TGTGCCAGTAGTTCCGGCGGAGGTTCCAATGAGCAGTTCTTC
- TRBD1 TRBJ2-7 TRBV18 CASSPPSDRVHSEQYF TGTGCCAGCTCACCACCTAGCGACAGGGTTCACTCCGAGCAGTACTTC
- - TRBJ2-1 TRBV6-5 CASSRGGEQFF TGTGCCAGCAGCCGGGGTGGTGAGCAGTTCTTC
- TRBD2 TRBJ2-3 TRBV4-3 CASSHARTSGGESDTQYF TGCGCCAGCAGCCATGCTCGGACTAGCGGGGGGGAATCAGATACGCAGTATTTT
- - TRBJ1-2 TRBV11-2 CASSSPEGSYGYTF TGTGCCAGCAGCTCCCCGGAAGGTTCCTATGGCTACACCTTC
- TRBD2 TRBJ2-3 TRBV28 CASSRGLVFGTDTQYF TGTGCCAGCAGTCGAGGACTAGTTTTCGGCACAGATACGCAGTATTTT
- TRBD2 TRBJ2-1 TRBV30 CAWSVWGLAGANEQFF TGTGCCTGGAGTGTATGGGGACTAGCGGGGGCAAATGAGCAGTTCTTC
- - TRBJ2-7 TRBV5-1 CASSLDKGYEQYF TGCGCCAGCAGCTTGGACAAGGGCTACGAGCAGTACTTC
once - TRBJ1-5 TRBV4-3 CASSHAGNQPQHF TGCGCCAGCAGCCACGCAGGTAATCAGCCCCAGCATTTT
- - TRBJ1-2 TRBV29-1 CSVESGLNYGYTF TGCAGCGTTGAGTCAGGGTTAAACTATGGCTACACCTTC
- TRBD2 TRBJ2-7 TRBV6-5 CASSPSTSGRGEQYF TGTGCCAGCAGTCCCTCGACTAGCGGGAGAGGCGAGCAGTACTTC
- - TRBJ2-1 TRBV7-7 CASSLDSSYNEQFF TGTGCCAGCAGCTTAGACAGCTCCTACAATGAGCAGTTCTTC
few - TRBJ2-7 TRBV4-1 CASSQEDSGYYEQYF TGCGCCAGCAGCCAAGAGGACAGTGGTTACTACGAGCAGTACTTC
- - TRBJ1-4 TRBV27 CASSPQGPGILFF TGTGCCAGCAGCCCCCAGGGCCCTGGAATCCTGTTTTTT
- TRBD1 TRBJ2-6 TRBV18 CASSSGTVSSGANVLTF TGTGCCAGCTCATCCGGGACAGTAAGCTCTGGGGCCAACGTCCTGACTTTC
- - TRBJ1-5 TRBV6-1 CASSEAQNRFQPQHF TGTGCCAGCAGTGAAGCCCAAAACAGGTTTCAGCCCCAGCATTTT
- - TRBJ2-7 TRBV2 CASRFWLGDGYEQYF TGTGCCAGCAGATTTTGGCTCGGGGATGGCTACGAGCAGTACTTC
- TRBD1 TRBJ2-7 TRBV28 CASIHQGAPYEQYF TGTGCCAGCATTCATCAGGGGGCCCCCTACGAGCAGTACTTC
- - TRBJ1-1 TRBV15 CATSRESRDTEAFF TGTGCCACCAGCAGAGAAAGCAGGGACACTGAAGCTTTCTTT
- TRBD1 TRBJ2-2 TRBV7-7 CASSLARGRGTGELFF TGTGCCAGCAGCTTAGCGAGGGGGCGCGGGACCGGGGAGCTGTTTTTT
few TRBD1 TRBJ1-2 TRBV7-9 CASSPRDRAYGYTF TGTGCCAGCAGCCCCCGGGACAGGGCCTATGGCTACACCTTC
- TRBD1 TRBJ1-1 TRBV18 CASSPTGLNTEAFF TGTGCCAGCTCACCGACAGGGTTGAACACTGAAGCTTTCTTT
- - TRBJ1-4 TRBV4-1 CASSQDVRGGREKLFF TGCGCCAGCAGCCAAGATGTGAGGGGGGGCAGGGAAAAACTGTTTTTT
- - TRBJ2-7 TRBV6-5 CASMQAWYYEQYF TGTGCCAGCATGCAGGCGTGGTACTACGAGCAGTACTTC
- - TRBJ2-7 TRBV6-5 CASKAGEIYEQYF TGTGCCAGCAAGGCAGGTGAAATCTACGAGCAGTACTTC
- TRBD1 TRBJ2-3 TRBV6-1 CASSDGQGETDTQYF TGTGCCAGCAGTGACGGACAGGGGGAAACTGATACGCAGTATTTT
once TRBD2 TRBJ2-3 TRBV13 CASSLYPGTSGGENTQYF TGTGCCAGCAGCCTCTACCCCGGGACTAGCGGGGGGGAAAATACGCAGTATTTT
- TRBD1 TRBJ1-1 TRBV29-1 CSVDRDSLTEAFF TGCAGCGTGGACCGGGACAGCCTCACTGAAGCTTTCTTT
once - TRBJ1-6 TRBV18 CASSLDLNSPLHF TGTGCCAGCTCACTTGACCTAAATTCACCCCTCCACTTT
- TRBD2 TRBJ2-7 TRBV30 CAWSLGLAEVGYF TGTGCCTGGAGCCTCGGACTAGCGGAAGTGGGATACTTC
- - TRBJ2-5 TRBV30 CAWSIGPQETQYF TGTGCCTGGAGTATCGGCCCTCAAGAGACCCAGTACTTC
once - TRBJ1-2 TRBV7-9 CASSLGGLVGGYTF TGTGCCAGCAGCTTGGGGGGTTTGGTCGGTGGCTACACCTTC